What follows are 3 T cell receptor beta chains derived from one specimen sequenced in a study of cytomegalovirus exposure and HLA in healthy donors. Both 60 Vbeta primers and 13 Jbeta primers went into the PCR. TCRdb keeps only in-frame clones here, not all; method: immunoSEQ multiplex PCR. The sample includes 120,000 or so clones, 75% to 80% of them seen just once. Sequenced: PBMCs. These receptors were taken from a woman aged 40 to 55 in good health and CMV-seronegative.

The chain combines TRBV28 with TRBJ2-7; D might be TRBD1 (5 bases). The CDR3 has 15 amino acids. The germline V gene encodes CDR1 MDHEN and CDR2 SYDVKM. Trimming stripped 3 bases from V and 5 bases from J, with 17 bases between. The CDR3 loop is CASSFRAPGNHEQYF. CDR3 in DNA: TGTGCCAGCAGTTTTCGTGCGCCAGGGAACCACGAGCAGTACTTC.

The DNA for the CDR3 is TGTGCCAGCACAGGGCCTAATGAAAAACTGTTTTTT. It encodes CASTGPNEKLFF. The rearrangement links TRBV5-6 to TRBJ1-4, with D possibly matching TRBD1 (5 bases). Germline assignment: CDR1 SGHDT and CDR2 YYEEEE. The CDR3 has 12 residues. V lost 6 bases and J lost 3, with 6 bases in between.

This sequence joins TRBV27 and TRBJ2-6; possibly TRBD2 for D (5 bases). Looked up from germline, CDR1 is MNHEY and CDR2 is SMNVEV (reference sequence). Trimming cost V 0 bases and J 2 bases, with 14 bases left between them. This CDR3 has 18 residues. Here the CDR3 reads CASSLSSGSGAGANVLTF. The CDR3 DNA reads as TGTGCCAGCAGTTTATCATCGGGGAGCGGAGCTGGGGCCAACGTCCTGACTTTC.